The clone carrying this TCR beta chain was seen a single time. This sample was taken from a study of OX40 agonist ivuxolimab in advanced cancers. Germline V lookup: CDR1 SGHVS, CDR2 FQNEAQ. CDR3 length: 18 residues. The V and J ends lost 3 bases and 3 bases, in that order; junction bases with no gene match: 12. Autoimmune disease history or systemic immunosuppression led to patient exclusion. Method: immunoSEQ multiplex PCR; TCRdb's copy keeps in-frame clones and lacks some. The sample lists about 59,000 clones; around 93% were seen once. The receptor comes from an adult with an advanced solid tumor such as melanoma, head and neck, liver or kidney cancer. J is TRBJ2-3 and V is TRBV7-8; 10 nucleotides match TRBD2. The sample in question was CD4+ or CD8+ T cells sorted from blood, obtained in a trial of the OX40 agonist ivuxolimab. CDR3 amino acids: CASSLAASGSLETDTQYF. The CDR3 DNA is TGTGCCAGCAGCTTGGCGGCTAGCGGGAGTCTGGAAACAGATACGCAGTATTTT.